Below are 14 T cell receptor beta chains sequenced from a single sample in a study of T cells in Graves' hyperthyroidism and ophthalmopathy. There were TCR beta CDR3 regions amplified from RNA transcripts. Initially, a first-round RT-PCR of the TCR CDR3 employed the HTBI primer set. TCRdb itself ran the multiplex PCR reads through MiXCR, one entry per CDR3 protein. The data hold some 490,000 distinct CDR3 sequences, with 15% to 20% observed a single time. Sequencing was carried out using blood. The receptors were sampled from a woman in her twenties or thirties with Graves' ophthalmopathy.

This clonotype was seen ten or more times. The chain couples TRBV5-6 to TRBJ1-1; D is possibly TRBD1 (5 bases). There are 18 residues in the CDR3. Trimming took 0 bases from V and 3 from J, leaving 21 bases between them. The germline V gene encodes CDR1 SGHDT and CDR2 YYEEEE. CDR3 residues: CASSLEVLGGSKDTEAFF. CDR3 DNA: TGTGCCAGCAGCTTGGAGGTTTTGGGGGGAAGTAAGGACACTGAAGCTTTCTTT.

This clonotype turned up a few times. The gene calls are TRBV28 and TRBJ2-2, with TRBD2 as a possible D gene (6 bases). This CDR3 region has 16 residues. Germline CDR1 MDHEN, CDR2 SYDVKM. Trimming took 6 bases from V and 6 from J, leaving 20 bases between them. The CDR3 DNA is TGTGCCAGCAGAACCTACGTCCCGCCGGGGGCCGGGGAGCTGTTTTTT. Translated, it gives CASRTYVPPGAGELFF.

This clonotype was counted many times. The chain couples TRBV28 to TRBJ2-7, with D possibly matching TRBD1 (6 bases). The CDR3 is 13 amino acids. The germline CDR1 and CDR2 sequences are MDHEN and SYDVKM. Trimming shortened V by 6 bases and J by 9 bases, and 18 bases separated the two germline ends. This CDR3 reads CASSSTGFPRQYF. The CDR3 DNA reads TGTGCCAGCAGCTCGACAGGTTTTCCGAGGCAGTACTTC.

This clonotype was found many times. Its ends do not fully match the called genes, so a read error is possible. The chain couples TRBV7-7 to TRBJ2-1, with D possibly matching TRBD1 (5 bases). Germline V gene sequence: CDR1 SSHAT, CDR2 FNYEAQ (reference sequence). This CDR3 has 13 residues. CDR3 in amino acids: CASSLKGLNEQFF. The CDR3 nucleotides read TGTGCTAGCAGCTTAAAGGGGTTGAATGAGCAGTTCTTC.

The chain joins TRBV28 to TRBJ1-2, with a possible D match to TRBD1 (6 bases). V dropped 7 bases and J dropped 4 bases, with 13 bases sitting between them. Germline lookup yields CDR1 MDHEN and CDR2 SYDVKM. The CDR3 has 13 residues. The CDR3 region has the DNA TGTGCCAGCACCCAACAGGGTATCTATGGCTACACCTTC. Translation: CASTQQGIYGYTF.

This clonotype was observed a few times. The CDR3 nucleotides read TGTGCCAGCAGCGGGGCCGGGACAGGGGATGAAAAACTGTTTTTT. This codes for CASSGAGTGDEKLFF. This chain links TRBV5-4 with TRBJ1-4; 10 bases match TRBD1. The V gene's germline CDR1 is SGHNT and CDR2 YYREEE (reference sequence). The length of the CDR3 is 15 residues. V shed 4 bases, J shed 6 bases, and the junction held 6 bases outside the gene matches.

The CDR3 DNA is TGTGCCACCAGCACGAGGACAGGGGGCGCGGAGACCCAGTACTTC. Protein product: CATSTRTGGAETQYF. The V and J genes are TRBV15 and TRBJ2-5; 11 bases fit TRBD1. Germline CDR1 LNHNV, CDR2 YYDKDF (reference sequence). The ends lost 4 bases at V and 5 bases at J; junction bases unmatched: 6. This CDR3 region has 15 residues.

The table lists this clonotype with many counts. The V gene is TRBV20-1, the J gene TRBJ2-5; 7 nucleotides align to TRBD2. The J segment lost 5 bases and the V segment lost 3 bases, leaving 6 bases of the junction unmatched. Germline V gene data show CDR1 as DFQATT and CDR2 as SNEGSKA (reference sequence). This CDR3 has 13 residues. CDR3 DNA: TGCAGTGCTAGTTGGCGGGGGACGGAGACCCAGTACTTC. As protein: CSASWRGTETQYF.

The V gene is TRBV28, the J gene TRBJ1-5, with D possibly TRBD1 on 6 matching bases. Germline CDR1 reads MDHEN; CDR2 reads SYDVKM. The germline V and J ends were trimmed by 3 bases and 4 bases, with 10 bases remaining between them. The length of the CDR3 is 14 residues. For the CDR3, the DNA is TGTGCCAGCAGTTTCTCCGACAGGAATCAGCCCCAGCATTTT. It codes for CASSFSDRNQPQHF.

This clonotype was seen a handful of times. The rearrangement uses TRBV28 and TRBJ1-6; D is perhaps TRBD1 (5 bases). The ends were cut back, 11 bases at V and 7 bases at J, with 18 bases in the middle. Looked up from germline, CDR1 is MDHEN and CDR2 is SYDVKM. CDR3 length: 14 residues. CDR3 loop: CAGRGEGRNSPLHF. In nucleotides, the CDR3 is TGTGCCGGTAGGGGAGAGGGGAGGAATTCACCCCTCCACTTT.

The chain joins TRBV6-2 or TRBV6-3 to TRBJ1-4; TRBD1 matches 9 bases. Per the germline V gene, CDR1 is MNHEY and CDR2 is SVGEGT. Trimming took 6 bases from V and 8 from J; bases not matched to a gene: 10. The CDR3 is 15 amino acids. CDR3 coding DNA: TGTGCCAGCAGGCCTCGGGGACAGGGTGACGAAAAACTGTTTTTT. This gives the protein CASRPRGQGDEKLFF.

The genes are TRBV12-3 or TRBV12-4 and TRBJ2-2, with TRBD1 identical over 7 bases. The J segment lost 4 bases and the V segment lost 1 base, leaving 3 bases of the junction unmatched. The CDR3 sequence is 15 residues long. CDR3 nucleotides: TGTGCCAGCAGTTTAGACAGGGGAGTCACCGGGGAGCTGTTTTTT. Amino acids: CASSLDRGVTGELFF.

This chain uses TRBV14 with TRBJ2-3; 9 nucleotides align to TRBD2. CDR1 is SGHDN and CDR2 is FVKESK in the germline V gene. The junction had 10 bases not matched to a gene; V was cut back by 2 bases and J by 4 bases. This CDR3 has 17 residues. The CDR3 DNA is TGTGCCAGCAGCCAATGGGAGCTAGCGGGATCGGCAGATACGCAGTATTTT. Its translation is CASSQWELAGSADTQYF.

This clonotype was counted a few times. The chain couples TRBV20-1 to TRBJ2-7; 13 nucleotides line up with TRBD2. In germline, CDR1 is DFQATT, CDR2 SNEGSKA (reference sequence). With 2 bases clipped from V and 5 bases from J, the junction kept 9 bases outside the gene matches. This CDR3 has 16 amino acids. The CDR3 DNA follows: TGCAGTGCTAGATCCCGACTAGCGGGAGGACTAGACGAGCAGTACTTC. As protein: CSARSRLAGGLDEQYF.